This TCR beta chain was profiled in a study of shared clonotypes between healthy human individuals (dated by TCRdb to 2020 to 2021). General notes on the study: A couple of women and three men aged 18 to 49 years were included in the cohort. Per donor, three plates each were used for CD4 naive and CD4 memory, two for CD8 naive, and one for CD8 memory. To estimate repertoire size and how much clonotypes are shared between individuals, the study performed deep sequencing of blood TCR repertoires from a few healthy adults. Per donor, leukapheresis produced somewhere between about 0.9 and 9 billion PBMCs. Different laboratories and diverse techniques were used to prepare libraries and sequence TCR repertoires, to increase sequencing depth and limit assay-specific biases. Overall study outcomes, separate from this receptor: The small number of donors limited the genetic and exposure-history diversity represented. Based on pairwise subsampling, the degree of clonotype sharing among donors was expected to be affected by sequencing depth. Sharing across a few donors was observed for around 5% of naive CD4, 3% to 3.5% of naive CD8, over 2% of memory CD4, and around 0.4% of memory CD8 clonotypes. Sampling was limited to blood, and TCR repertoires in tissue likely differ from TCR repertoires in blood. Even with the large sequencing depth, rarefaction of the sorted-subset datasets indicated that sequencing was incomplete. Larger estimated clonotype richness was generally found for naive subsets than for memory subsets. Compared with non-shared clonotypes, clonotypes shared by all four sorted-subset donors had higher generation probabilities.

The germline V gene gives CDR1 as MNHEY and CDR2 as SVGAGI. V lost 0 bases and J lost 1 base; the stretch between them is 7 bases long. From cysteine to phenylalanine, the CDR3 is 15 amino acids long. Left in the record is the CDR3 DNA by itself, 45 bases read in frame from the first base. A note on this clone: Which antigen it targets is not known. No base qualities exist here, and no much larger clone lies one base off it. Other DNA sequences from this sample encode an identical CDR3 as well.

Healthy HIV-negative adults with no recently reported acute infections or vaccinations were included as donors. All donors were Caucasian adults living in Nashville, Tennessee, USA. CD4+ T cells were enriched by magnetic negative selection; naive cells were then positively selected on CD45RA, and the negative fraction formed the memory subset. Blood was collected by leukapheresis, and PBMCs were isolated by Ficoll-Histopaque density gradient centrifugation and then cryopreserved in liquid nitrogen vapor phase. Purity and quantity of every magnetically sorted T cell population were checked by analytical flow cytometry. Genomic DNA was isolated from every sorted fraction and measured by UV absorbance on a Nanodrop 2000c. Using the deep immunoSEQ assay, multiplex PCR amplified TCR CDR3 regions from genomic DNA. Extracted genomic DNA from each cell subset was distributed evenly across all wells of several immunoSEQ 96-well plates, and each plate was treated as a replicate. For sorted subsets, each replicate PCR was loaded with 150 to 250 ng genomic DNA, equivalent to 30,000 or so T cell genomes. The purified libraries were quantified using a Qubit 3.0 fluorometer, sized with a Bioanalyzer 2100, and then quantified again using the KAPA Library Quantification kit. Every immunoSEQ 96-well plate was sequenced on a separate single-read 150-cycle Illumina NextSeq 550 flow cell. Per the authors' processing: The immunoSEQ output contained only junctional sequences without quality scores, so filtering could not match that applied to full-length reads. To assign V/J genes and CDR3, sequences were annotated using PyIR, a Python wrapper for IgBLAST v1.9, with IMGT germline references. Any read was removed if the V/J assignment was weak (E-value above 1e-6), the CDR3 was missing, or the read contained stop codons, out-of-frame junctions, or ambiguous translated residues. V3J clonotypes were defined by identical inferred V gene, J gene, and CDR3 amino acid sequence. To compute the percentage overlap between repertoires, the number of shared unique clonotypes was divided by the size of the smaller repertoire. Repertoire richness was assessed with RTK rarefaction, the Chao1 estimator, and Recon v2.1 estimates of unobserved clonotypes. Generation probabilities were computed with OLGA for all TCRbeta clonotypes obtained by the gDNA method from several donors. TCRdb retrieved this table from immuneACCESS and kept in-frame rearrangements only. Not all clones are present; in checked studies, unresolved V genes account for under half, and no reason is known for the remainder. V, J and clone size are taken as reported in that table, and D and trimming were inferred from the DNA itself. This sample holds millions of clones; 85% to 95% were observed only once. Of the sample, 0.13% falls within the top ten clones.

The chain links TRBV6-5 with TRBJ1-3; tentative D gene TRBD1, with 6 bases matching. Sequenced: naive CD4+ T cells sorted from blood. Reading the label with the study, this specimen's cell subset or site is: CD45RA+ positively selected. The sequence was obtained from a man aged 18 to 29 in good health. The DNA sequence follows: TGTGCCAGCAGTTACTCCACAGGGTCTGGAAACACCATATATTTT. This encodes CASSYSTGSGNTIYF.